These 5 T cell receptor beta chains share one sample of origin, sequenced in a study of shared clonotypes between healthy human individuals. The data were produced by immunoSEQ multiplex PCR, yet TCRdb's version contains in-frame clones alone and is incomplete. The data contain around 330,000 clones, 74% of them singletons. The sequencing sample was made of memory CD4+ T cells sorted from blood. Subset specified: CD45RA-negative fraction. Receptors originate from a young man in good health.

V gene TRBV7-6 combines with J gene TRBJ2-5; 12 bases align to TRBD2. Losses at the gene ends were 2 bases for V and 2 bases for J; bases not matched to a gene: 6. Germline lookup yields CDR1 SGHVS and CDR2 FNYEAQ. The CDR3 consists of 17 residues. The CDR3 reads CASSLSIGTSGQETQYF. DNA of the CDR3: TGTGCCAGCAGCTTATCCATCGGGACTAGCGGGCAAGAGACCCAGTACTTC.

This clone showed up just once. The chain is built from TRBV30 and TRBJ1-1; tentative D call: TRBD1 (6 bases). CDR3 length equals 13 residues. Per germline, CDR1 GTSNPN and CDR2 SVGIG (reference sequence). With 4 bases removed from V and 4 bases from J, the gap between germline ends came to 13 bases. The CDR3 reads CAWTLRGATEAFF. Written as DNA, the CDR3 is TGTGCCTGGACGCTACGGGGGGCCACTGAAGCTTTCTTT.

This clone was seen a single time. This chain joins TRBV10-2 and TRBJ2-2, with a possible D match to TRBD1 (5 bases). V was clipped by 5 bases and J by 4 bases, with 8 bases between them. CDR3 length equals 13 residues. CDR1 is WSHSY and CDR2 is SAAADI in the germline V gene. The CDR3 loop reads CASSWQGTGELFF. The CDR3 DNA follows: TGCGCCAGCAGTTGGCAGGGCACCGGGGAGCTGTTTTTT.

This clone has only a few counts. The DNA of the CDR3 is TGTGCCATCTCAGAGCAGGGGGTTAGTGCGAACACTGAAGCTTTCTTT. This codes for CAISEQGVSANTEAFF. The chain carries TRBV10-3 and TRBJ1-1; 7 nucleotides line up with TRBD1. In germline, CDR1 is ENHRY, CDR2 SYGVKD. The CDR3 covers 16 residues. The ends lost 8 bases at V and 1 base at J; junction bases unmatched: 13.

This chain connects TRBV27 to TRBJ2-7; D is possibly TRBD2 (5 bases). V shed 6 bases and J shed 4 bases, with 13 bases lying between them. From germline, CDR1 is MNHEY and CDR2 SMNVEV (reference sequence). This CDR3 contains 13 residues. CDR3 DNA sequence: TGTGCCAGCAGGCGTCGGGGAATGTACGAGCAGTACTTC. Residues: CASRRRGMYEQYF.